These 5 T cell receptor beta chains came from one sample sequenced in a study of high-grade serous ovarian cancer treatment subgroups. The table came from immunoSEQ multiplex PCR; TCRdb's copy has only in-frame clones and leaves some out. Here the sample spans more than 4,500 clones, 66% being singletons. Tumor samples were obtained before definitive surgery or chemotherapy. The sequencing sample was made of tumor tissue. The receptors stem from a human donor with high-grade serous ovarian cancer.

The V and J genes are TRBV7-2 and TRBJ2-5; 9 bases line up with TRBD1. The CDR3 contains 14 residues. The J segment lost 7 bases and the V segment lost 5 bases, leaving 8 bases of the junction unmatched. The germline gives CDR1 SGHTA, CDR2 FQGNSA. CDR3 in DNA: TGTGCCAGCAGCCTGGACAGGGGCCGGGGGACCCAGTACTTC. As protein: CASSLDRGRGTQYF.

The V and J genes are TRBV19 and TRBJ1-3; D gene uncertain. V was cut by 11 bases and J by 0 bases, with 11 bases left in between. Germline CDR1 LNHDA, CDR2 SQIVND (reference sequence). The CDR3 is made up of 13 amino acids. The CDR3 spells CAADGGSGNTIYF. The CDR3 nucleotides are TGTGCCGCCGATGGTGGCTCTGGAAACACCATATATTTT.

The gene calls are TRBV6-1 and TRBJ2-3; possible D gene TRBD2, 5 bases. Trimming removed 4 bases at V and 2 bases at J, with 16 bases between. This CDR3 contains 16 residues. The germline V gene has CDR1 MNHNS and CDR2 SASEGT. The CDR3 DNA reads TGTGCCAGCAGTGTTAGGAGGAGGATGCCCACAGATACGCAGTATTTT. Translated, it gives CASSVRRRMPTDTQYF.

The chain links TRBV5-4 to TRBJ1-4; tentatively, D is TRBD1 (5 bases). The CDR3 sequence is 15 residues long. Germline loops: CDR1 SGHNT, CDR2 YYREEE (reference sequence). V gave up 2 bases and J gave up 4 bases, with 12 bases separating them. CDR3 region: CASSFGQQVNEKLFF. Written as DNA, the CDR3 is TGTGCCAGCAGCTTTGGTCAACAGGTTAATGAAAAACTGTTTTTT.

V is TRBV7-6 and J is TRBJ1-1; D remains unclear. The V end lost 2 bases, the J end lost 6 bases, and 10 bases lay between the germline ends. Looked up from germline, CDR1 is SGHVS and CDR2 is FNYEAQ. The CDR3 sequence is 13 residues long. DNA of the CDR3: TGTGCCAGCAGCTTAAATCCGGGTGCTGAAGCTTTCTTT. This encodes CASSLNPGAEAFF.